What follows are 32 T cell receptor beta chains derived from one specimen sequenced in a study of blood T cell repertoires in COVID-19. Clones were read by immunoSEQ multiplex PCR, and TCRdb kept only the in-frame ones, dropping some. The sample records about 140,000 clones, approximately 79% being singletons. What was sequenced was PBMCs or T cells enriched from blood (not recorded which). The source of these receptors is a woman aged 45-59 years who had recovered from COVID-19.

The chain is built from TRBV21-1 and TRBJ2-3; TRBD2, as called in the table, went unchecked against the DNA. TRBV21-1 counts as a pseudogene. The CDR3 length is 14 residues. Written as DNA, the CDR3 is TGTGCCCAGGACGACCGGGAAATTAGAGATACGCAGTATTTT. This translates into CAQDDREIRDTQYF.

This clone was seen once. The rearrangement links TRBV30 to TRBJ1-2, with D perhaps TRBD1 (5 bases). CDR1 GTSNPN and CDR2 SVGIG come from the germline V gene (reference sequence). The CDR3 length is 14 residues. V was trimmed by 5 bases and J by 2 bases, leaving 15 bases between them. The CDR3 region has the DNA TGTGCCTGGGGGGAGGGGAATATCAACTATGGCTACACCTTC. It translates to CAWGEGNINYGYTF.

V is TRBV27 and J is TRBJ2-2, with 8 bases matching TRBD2. The CDR3 is 16 amino acids. The V and J ends lost 3 bases and 5 bases, in that order; junction bases with no gene match: 8. CDR1 is MNHEY and CDR2 is SMNVEV in the germline V gene (reference sequence). The CDR3 loop is CASSFSRPGGTGELFF. In DNA form, the CDR3 reads TGTGCCAGCAGTTTTTCCAGACCGGGGGGGACCGGGGAGCTGTTTTTT.

This clone was seen only a few times. The chain carries TRBV28 and TRBJ2-2, with D possibly being TRBD1 (6 bases). The CDR3 totals 17 residues. Between the trimmed V and J ends, which lost 4 bases and 2 bases, there was a span of 17 bases. The germline gives CDR1 MDHEN, CDR2 SYDVKM. The DNA of the CDR3 is TGTGCCAGCAGTTACCTCTCCAGGGGACCAAACACCGGGGAGCTGTTTTTT. Amino acid sequence: CASSYLSRGPNTGELFF.

The chain has TRBV30 and TRBJ1-2; a possible D gene is TRBD1 (6 bases). Trimming stripped 5 bases from V and 1 base from J, with 14 bases between. Germline V lookup: CDR1 GTSNPN, CDR2 SVGIG (reference sequence). This CDR3 has 14 amino acids. CDR3 loop: CAWGGQSYNYGYTF. The CDR3 region has the DNA TGTGCCTGGGGTGGACAGAGCTATAACTATGGCTACACCTTC.

The gene calls are TRBV9 and TRBJ2-1, with 15 bases lining up with TRBD2. Germline trimming cut 3 bases from V and 7 bases from J; bases unmatched to any gene: 5. The germline V gene has CDR1 SGDLS and CDR2 YYNGEE. This CDR3 is built from 16 residues. In DNA, the CDR3 is TGTGCCAGCAGCGAAACCGGGACTAGCGGGAGGAATGAGCAGTTCTTC. Its translation is CASSETGTSGRNEQFF.

J is TRBJ2-1 and V is TRBV7-9, with D perhaps TRBD2 (6 bases). Germline values: CDR1 SEHNR, CDR2 FQNEAQ (reference sequence). The CDR3 length is 14 residues. The germline V and J ends were trimmed by 1 base and 8 bases, with 12 bases remaining between them. CDR3 region: CASSLVNWGDEQFF. CDR3 nucleotide sequence: TGTGCCAGCAGCTTAGTAAATTGGGGGGATGAGCAGTTCTTC. The whole variable domain, remainder taken from reference TRBV7-9 and TRBJ2-1, is DTGVSQNPRHKITKRGQNVTFRCDPISEHNRLYWYRQTLGQGPEFLTYFQNEAQLEKSRLLSDRFSAERPKGSFSTLEIQRTEQGDSAMYLCASSLVNWGDEQFFGPGTRLTVL.

The J gene is TRBJ2-2, the V gene TRBV12-3 or TRBV12-4, with 8 bases lining up with TRBD2. This CDR3 contains 13 residues. Unmatched junction bases numbered 4, after V lost 5 bases and J lost 8 bases. The CDR3 sequence: CASSTLAGGELFF. The CDR3 DNA reads as TGTGCCAGCAGTACTTTAGCGGGAGGGGAGCTGTTTTTT.

This chain uses TRBV19 with TRBJ2-7; TRBD1 is a possible D gene (6 bases). This CDR3 has 14 amino acids. V lost 1 base and J 4 bases, leaving 11 bases between the germline ends. Germline CDR1 reads LNHDA; CDR2 reads SQIVND (reference sequence). The CDR3: CASSIGAGVYEQYF. The CDR3 DNA reads as TGTGCCAGTAGTATAGGCGCAGGGGTGTACGAGCAGTACTTC.

This clone appeared once. The chain recombines TRBV7-2 with TRBJ2-3, with TRBD2 matching over 11 bases. The trim removed 1 base at V and 3 bases at J, leaving 3 bases unmatched. The CDR3 contains 16 residues. Germline V CDR1 and CDR2: SGHTA, FQGNSA. The chain's CDR3 is CASSLGLAGGTDTQYF. The CDR3, as DNA: TGTGCCAGCAGCTTAGGGCTAGCGGGAGGTACAGATACGCAGTATTTT.

The rearrangement links TRBV5-4 to TRBJ1-1; the D gene is possibly TRBD1 (5 bases). V lost 4 bases, J lost 5 bases, and 15 bases lay in between. Germline V gives CDR1 SGHNT, CDR2 YYREEE (reference sequence). The CDR3 is made up of 14 amino acids. The CDR3 here is CASSLQGMRTEAFF. CDR3 bases: TGTGCCAGCAGCCTCCAGGGAATGAGAACTGAAGCTTTCTTT. The variable domain in full, with the rest retrieved from reference TRBV5-4 and TRBJ1-1, is ETGVTQSPTHLIKTRGQQVTLRCSSQSGHNTVSWYQQALGQGPQFIFQYYREEENGRGNFPPRFSGLQFPNYSSELNVNALELDDSALYLCASSLQGMRTEAFFGQGTRLTVV.

V gene TRBV5-1 combines with J gene TRBJ1-2; 10 bases are a match to TRBD1. Trimming at V came to 0 bases and at J to 6 bases, leaving 14 bases not matched to a gene. The CDR3 covers 18 residues. CDR1 and CDR2 (germline): SGHRS, YFSETQ. The CDR3 protein is CASSLVGTGDPVLDGYTF. Written as DNA, the CDR3 is TGCGCCAGCAGCTTGGTCGGGACAGGGGATCCGGTATTGGATGGCTACACCTTC.

This chain uses TRBV5-1 with TRBJ1-5, with 8 bases lining up with TRBD1. With 5 bases clipped from V and 3 bases from J, the junction kept 4 bases outside the gene matches. Germline V gene data show CDR1 as SGHRS and CDR2 as YFSETQ. The CDR3 totals 14 residues. The DNA of the CDR3 is TGCGCCAGCAGACCGGACAGGGCCAATCAGCCCCAGCATTTT. Protein: CASRPDRANQPQHF. The entire variable domain, with the rest obtained from reference TRBV5-1 and TRBJ1-5, is as follows: KAGVTQTPRYLIKTRGQQVTLSCSPISGHRSVSWYQQTPGQGLQFLFEYFSETQRNKGNFPGRFSGRQFSNSRSEMNVSTLELGDSALYLCASRPDRANQPQHFGDGTRLSIL.

The gene calls are TRBV12-3 or TRBV12-4 and TRBJ1-1; D gene unclear. This CDR3 is 12 amino acids long. Trimming shortened V by 3 bases and J by 4 bases, and 6 bases separated the two germline ends. CDR3 residues: CASSFPSTEAFF. In DNA, the CDR3 is TGTGCCAGCAGTTTCCCCTCCACTGAAGCTTTCTTT.

The chain recombines TRBV11-1 with TRBJ1-2, with a weak D call TRBD1 (5 bases). CDR3 length: 14 residues. The ends were cut back, 2 bases at V and 3 bases at J, with 10 bases in the middle. Germline values: CDR1 SGHAT, CDR2 FQDESV (reference sequence). The CDR3 loop is CASSLKTEDYGYTF. The CDR3 DNA follows: TGTGCCAGCAGCTTAAAGACAGAAGACTATGGCTACACCTTC.

This clone was recorded only once. This chain connects TRBV25-1 to TRBJ1-1, with D hard to call. Deletions cut 11 bases from V and 4 bases from J, with 20 bases between. Germline assignment: CDR1 MGHDK and CDR2 SYGVNS. CDR3 length equals 14 residues. CDR3 coding DNA: TGTGCCTGCGGTCCGAGGGATAGGGTCACTGAAGCTTTCTTT. This sequence encodes CACGPRDRVTEAFF.

The rearrangement joins TRBV29-1 to TRBJ1-1; TRBD1 might be the D (6 bases). The CDR3 has 17 residues. Trimming pared 2 bases from V and 1 base from J, leaving 20 bases between. CDR1 is SQVTM and CDR2 is ANQGSEA in the germline V gene. CDR3 DNA: TGCAGCGTTGAATTAACGGCTGGGCAGGGGACGAACACTGAAGCTTTCTTT. Encoded protein: CSVELTAGQGTNTEAFF.

This sequence joins TRBV7-3 and TRBJ2-3, with 8 positions matching TRBD2. Germline V gene lookup returns CDR1 SGHTA and CDR2 FQGTGA. Trimming at V came to 5 bases and at J to 4 bases, leaving 14 bases not matched to a gene. The CDR3 loop spans 17 amino acids. CDR3 in DNA: TGTGCCAGCAGCCCCGGATTAGCGGGACCTTTTGCAGATACGCAGTATTTT. Translating it yields CASSPGLAGPFADTQYF.

This clone appeared once. The CDR3 loop is CASSPSASGNTIYF. The CDR3 coding sequence is TGCGCCAGCAGCCCCAGTGCCTCTGGAAACACCATATATTTT. This chain joins TRBV5-1 and TRBJ1-3; D not certain. The germline gives CDR1 SGHRS, CDR2 YFSETQ. Trimming left V 4 bases short and J 0 bases short, with 8 bases between. CDR3 length equals 14 residues.

The chain has TRBV7-2 and TRBJ1-2; tentatively, D is TRBD1 (5 bases). The CDR3 is 13 residues long. CDR1 and CDR2 from the germline V gene are SGHTA and FQGNSA. V dropped 3 bases and J dropped 4 bases, with 9 bases sitting between them. This chain's CDR3 is CASSLSRGYGYTF. The DNA of the CDR3 is TGTGCCAGCAGCTTGTCAAGGGGCTATGGCTACACCTTC.

The chain has TRBV19 and TRBJ2-2; 10 bases fit TRBD1. The V and J ends lost 7 bases and 4 bases, in that order; junction bases with no gene match: 9. This CDR3 region has 16 residues. Germline CDR1 LNHDA, CDR2 SQIVND (reference sequence). The CDR3 DNA reads TGTGCCAGTACCCCCCCCGGGACAGGGGCCACCGGGGAGCTGTTTTTT. Translation gives CASTPPGTGATGELFF.

This clone was seen once. The V call is TRBV28, the J call TRBJ2-3, with D uncertain. The ends were cut back, 5 bases at V and 5 bases at J, with 8 bases in the middle. The CDR3 contains 12 residues. Germline loops: CDR1 MDHEN, CDR2 SYDVKM. The CDR3 DNA reads TGTGCCAGCAGTCGGGTCGTAGATACGCAGTATTTT. It yields the protein CASSRVVDTQYF.

In DNA, the CDR3 is TGTGCCAGCAGCGGGCAGCGGACAGGCGTGGGTGAAAAACTGTTTTTT. It translates to CASSGQRTGVGEKLFF. The chain has TRBV5-5 and TRBJ1-4; 7 bases match TRBD1. Germline V gene sequence: CDR1 SGHKS, CDR2 YYEKEE (reference sequence). V shed 4 bases and J 7 bases; nucleotides not matched to a gene: 13. There are 16 residues in the CDR3.

The V call is TRBV5-6, the J call TRBJ1-6, with D possibly matching TRBD1 (5 bases). This CDR3 region has 17 residues. Looked up from germline, CDR1 is SGHDT and CDR2 is YYEEEE. V lost 5 bases and J lost 0, with 15 bases in between. The CDR3 DNA sequence: TGTGCCAGCAGATTTAGGGGTCCGAGCTCCTATAATTCACCCCTCCACTTT. This encodes CASRFRGPSSYNSPLHF.

This chain joins TRBV4-2 and TRBJ2-2; 14 nucleotides line up with TRBD2. Germline assignment: CDR1 LGHNA and CDR2 YNFKEQ. The CDR3 consists of 17 residues. J gave up 7 bases and V 3 bases, and 7 bases lay outside the gene matches. CDR3 sequence: CASSQETSGRAVGELFF. CDR3 nucleotide sequence: TGTGCCAGCAGCCAGGAGACTAGCGGGAGGGCGGTCGGGGAGCTGTTTTTT.

The V gene is TRBV19, the J gene TRBJ1-5; 9 bases line up with TRBD1. The germline CDR1 and CDR2 sequences are LNHDA and SQIVND (reference sequence). This CDR3 is built from 12 residues. V shed 9 bases and J 7 bases; nucleotides not matched to a gene: 4. The DNA for the CDR3 is TGTGCCAGCGGGACAGGGAACCAGCCCCAGCATTTT. It is translated as CASGTGNQPQHF.

This clone has only one observation. The chain combines TRBV5-1 with TRBJ2-5; no clear D gene. Trimming shortened V by 4 bases and J by 0 bases, and 7 bases separated the two germline ends. The CDR3 loop spans 13 amino acids. Germline-derived CDR1 and CDR2 are SGHRS and YFSETQ. In nucleotides, the CDR3 is TGCGCCAGCAGCCCCCGGTACCAAGAGACCCAGTACTTC. As protein: CASSPRYQETQYF.

The CDR3 here is CASSTGGQGAGELFF. CDR3 bases: TGTGCCAGCAGCACCGGAGGACAGGGCGCCGGGGAGCTGTTTTTT. V gene TRBV7-2 combines with J gene TRBJ2-2; TRBD1 matches at 8 bases. Germline values: CDR1 SGHTA, CDR2 FQGNSA. The J segment lost 6 bases and the V segment lost 5 bases, leaving 8 bases of the junction unmatched. This CDR3 contains 15 residues.

The rearrangement uses TRBV5-1 and TRBJ2-2; TRBD1 might be the D (6 bases). The germline V and J ends were trimmed by 4 bases and 6 bases, with 16 bases remaining between them. CDR3 size: 15 residues. Per germline, CDR1 SGHRS and CDR2 YFSETQ. The CDR3 is CASSPRGVGAGELFF. As DNA, the CDR3 is TGCGCCAGCAGCCCCAGGGGTGTAGGGGCCGGGGAGCTGTTTTTT. Supplemented by reference TRBV5-1 and TRBJ2-2, the full variable domain reads KAGVTQTPRYLIKTRGQQVTLSCSPISGHRSVSWYQQTPGQGLQFLFEYFSETQRNKGNFPGRFSGRQFSNSRSEMNVSTLELGDSALYLCASSPRGVGAGELFFGEGSRLTVL.

As DNA, the CDR3 is TGTGCCAGCAGGGGACTAGCGGGAGGGCCAAAGTACTTC. As protein: CASRGLAGGPKYF. The chain uses TRBV2 and TRBJ2-7, with 16 bases aligning to TRBD2. CDR1 and CDR2 from the germline V gene are SNHLY and FYNNEI. The CDR3 loop spans 13 amino acids. With 6 bases clipped from V and 11 bases from J, the junction kept 4 bases outside the gene matches.

The CDR3 loop is CASSLTSGQAYTEAFF. The CDR3 DNA follows: TGTGCCAGCAGCTTGACATCGGGACAGGCATATACTGAAGCTTTCTTT. This chain connects TRBV11-3 to TRBJ1-1; 8 bases are a match to TRBD1. CDR1 is SGHNT and CDR2 is YENEEA in the germline V gene. CDR3 length: 16 amino acids. V shed 3 bases and J 5 bases; nucleotides not matched to a gene: 11.

The V and J genes are TRBV19 and TRBJ2-2; weak D call: TRBD1 (6 bases). The CDR3 is made up of 15 amino acids. V was trimmed by 9 bases and J by 3 bases, leaving 17 bases between them. Looked up from germline, CDR1 is LNHDA and CDR2 is SQIVND (reference sequence). DNA of the CDR3: TGTGCCAGCCTTAACAGGGACATGTACACCGGGGAGCTGTTTTTT. This translates into CASLNRDMYTGELFF.